The 5 T cell receptor beta chains listed next were all sequenced from one sample in a study of OX40 agonist ivuxolimab in advanced cancers. The repertoire was sequenced with immunoSEQ multiplex PCR; TCRdb's copy has only in-frame clones and lacks some. Altogether under 50,000 clones are present, 80% to 95% being singletons, with the ten largest covering roughly 9.8%. Sequenced here: CD4+ or CD8+ T cells sorted from blood, sampled in a trial of the OX40 agonist ivuxolimab. The source is an adult with an advanced solid tumor such as melanoma, head and neck, liver or kidney cancer.

The chain employs TRBV27 and TRBJ2-5; possibly TRBD1 for D (6 bases). The CDR3 is 14 amino acids. Looked up from germline, CDR1 is MNHEY and CDR2 is SMNVEV (reference sequence). V gave up 4 bases and J gave up 4 bases, with 13 bases separating them. The CDR3 here is CASSSLVRGETQYF. The CDR3 DNA sequence: TGTGCCAGCAGTTCCCTCGTCAGGGGAGAGACCCAGTACTTC.

The rearrangement joins TRBV29-1 to TRBJ2-3, with D perhaps being TRBD1 or TRBD2 (5 bases each). This CDR3 is 14 amino acids long. Trimming shortened V by 6 bases and J by 2 bases, and 15 bases separated the two germline ends. Germline CDR1 reads SQVTM; CDR2 reads ANQGSEA. This CDR3 is CSVLPGAYTDTQYF. CDR3 DNA sequence: TGCAGCGTGCTCCCCGGGGCCTACACAGATACGCAGTATTTT.

The V and J genes are TRBV28 and TRBJ1-2, with a possible D match to TRBD1 (5 bases). V dropped 2 bases and J dropped 10 bases, with 17 bases sitting between them. Germline V gene sequence: CDR1 MDHEN, CDR2 SYDVKM. This CDR3 has 14 residues. The CDR3 coding sequence is TGTGCCAGCAGTTTACCCAGGGATCTGGTAGTCTACACCTTC. Translation gives CASSLPRDLVVYTF.

This chain connects TRBV30 to TRBJ1-3; D perhaps matches TRBD1 (5 bases). The CDR3 is 14 amino acids. CDR1 GTSNPN and CDR2 SVGIG come from the germline V gene (reference sequence). Trimming shortened V by 4 bases and J by 2 bases, and 12 bases separated the two germline ends. The CDR3 bases are TGTGCCTGGATTGGGGGGGGAGCTGGAAACACCATATATTTT. Encoded protein: CAWIGGGAGNTIYF.

The chain links TRBV4-1 to TRBJ2-1; the match to TRBD1 covers 9 bases. Germline V CDR1 and CDR2: MGHRA, YSYEKL. V was clipped by 8 bases and J by 7 bases; unmatched bases: 12. CDR3 length: 15 residues. CDR3 bases: TGCGCCAGCTCGTCCGGGACAGGGTACGGGAATGAGCAGTTCTTC. It yields the protein CASSSGTGYGNEQFF.